This TCR beta chain was recovered during a study of shared clonotypes between healthy human individuals (dated by TCRdb to the early 2020s). Notes on the research overall: The cohort included a few men and a couple of women between 18 and 49 years of age. Blood TCR repertoires of about 5 healthy adults were deeply sequenced to estimate repertoire size and the extent of clonotype sharing between individuals. Libraries were prepared and TCR repertoires were sequenced by different laboratories using diverse techniques, in order to increase sequencing depth and limit assay-specific biases. Per donor, three plates each were used for CD4 naive and CD4 memory, two for CD8 naive, and one for CD8 memory. Leukapheresis yielded between about 0.9 and 9 billion PBMCs per donor.

Healthy HIV-negative adults with no recently reported acute infections or vaccinations were included as donors. Every donor was a Caucasian adult residing in Nashville, Tennessee, USA. CD8 memory samples consisted of magnetically selected CD45RO+ cells combined with CCR7-negative CD45RA+ effector memory (TemRA) cells. After blood collection by leukapheresis, PBMCs were isolated using Ficoll-Histopaque density gradient centrifugation and then cryopreserved in the vapor phase of liquid nitrogen. Purity and quantity of every magnetically sorted T cell population were checked by analytical flow cytometry. Genomic DNA was isolated from every sorted fraction and measured by UV absorbance on a Nanodrop 2000c. Ends trimmed: V by 0 bases, J by 3 bases; bases unmatched to a gene: 3. The germline V gene sets CDR1 to MDHEN and CDR2 to SYDVKM. Taken from cysteine to phenylalanine, the CDR3 has 15 residues. Only the CDR3 region is kept as DNA, spanning 45 bases read in frame from base 1.

The research as a whole found: Even with the large sequencing depth, rarefaction of the sorted-subset datasets indicated that sequencing was incomplete. Sampling was restricted to blood, and TCR repertoires in tissue are likely to differ from TCR repertoires in blood. Pairwise subsampling indicated that sequencing depth was expected to affect the degree of clonotype sharing among donors. Roughly 5.2% of naive CD4, 3.5% of naive CD8, roughly 2.4% of memory CD4, and 0.4% of memory CD8 clonotypes were shared across a few donors. Compared with non-shared clonotypes, the clonotypes found in all four sorted-subset donors had higher generation probabilities. Because the study included a small number of donors, the genetic and exposure-history diversity represented was limited. Estimated clonotype richness was generally larger for naive than for memory subsets.

This clone has just one count. What antigen it recognizes has not been identified. Nothing much larger sits one base from this clone, and base qualities are not available. Using the deep immunoSEQ assay, multiplex PCR amplified TCR CDR3 regions from genomic DNA. For each cell subset, the extracted genomic DNA was distributed evenly across all wells of several immunoSEQ 96-well plates, and each plate served as one replicate. Each replicate PCR for sorted subsets received around 200 ng genomic DNA, equal to tens of thousands of T cell genomes. Purified libraries were measured with a Qubit 3.0 fluorometer, size-checked on a Bioanalyzer 2100, and measured again with the KAPA Library Quantification kit. Every immunoSEQ 96-well plate was sequenced on a separate single-read 150-cycle Illumina NextSeq 550 flow cell. On the study's bioinformatics: Because the immunoSEQ output held only junctional sequences and lacked quality scores, the filtering could not match the filtering applied to full-length reads. Sequences were annotated with PyIR, a Python wrapper for IgBLAST v1.9, using IMGT germline references to assign V/J genes and CDR3. Any read was removed if the V/J assignment was weak (E-value above 1e-6), the CDR3 was missing, or the read contained stop codons, out-of-frame junctions, or ambiguous translated residues. V3J clonotypes were defined as sequences sharing an identical inferred V gene, J gene, and CDR3 amino acid sequence. To compute the percentage overlap between repertoires, the number of shared unique clonotypes was divided by the size of the smaller repertoire. Richness of each repertoire was evaluated using RTK rarefaction, the Chao1 estimator, and Recon v2.1 estimates of unobserved clonotypes. OLGA was used to compute generation probabilities for all TCRbeta clonotypes that the gDNA method yielded from a handful of donors. TCRdb limited this immuneACCESS table to in-frame rearrangements with V and J called. A share of clones is missing; checked studies link under half to unresolved V genes, and the rest is unexplained. V and J calls and clone size follow that table, whereas D and trimming were derived from the DNA. This sample holds roughly 660,000 clones; roughly 91% were observed only once. The top ten hold approximately 35% of the sample.

The receptor chain draws on TRBV28 and TRBJ2-7, and 9 junctional nucleotides match TRBD2. The TCR comes from a man in his late teens or twenties in good health. Some clones in this sample may be carry-over from other donors' samples. The specimen was memory CD8+ T cells from PBMCs. Per the publication, the cell subset or site label means: CD45RO+ cells pooled with CCR7-negative TemRA cells. The nucleotide sequence is given as TGTGCCAGCAGTTTATGGCGGGAGGGCTACTACGAGCAGTACTTC. This gives the protein CASSLWREGYYEQYF.